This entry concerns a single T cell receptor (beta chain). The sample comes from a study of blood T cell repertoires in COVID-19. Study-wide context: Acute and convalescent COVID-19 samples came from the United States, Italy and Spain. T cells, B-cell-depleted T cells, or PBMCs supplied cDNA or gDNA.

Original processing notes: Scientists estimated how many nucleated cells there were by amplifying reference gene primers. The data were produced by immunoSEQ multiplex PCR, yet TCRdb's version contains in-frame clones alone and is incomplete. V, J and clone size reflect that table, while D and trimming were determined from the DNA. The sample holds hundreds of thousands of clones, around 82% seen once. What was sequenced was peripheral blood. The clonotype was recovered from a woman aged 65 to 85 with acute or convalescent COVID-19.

The chain's CDR3 is CASSQAGFTPNEKLFF. The CDR3 DNA sequence: TGCGCCAGCAGCCAAGCAGGGTTTACACCTAATGAAAAACTGTTTTTT. The genes are TRBV4-3 and TRBJ1-4; D may be TRBD1 (5 bases). Trimming removed 1 base at V and 3 bases at J, with 12 bases between. The CDR3 loop spans 16 amino acids. Germline V gene lookup returns CDR1 LGHNA and CDR2 YSLEER.